This TCR beta chain was sequenced during a study of T-cell reconstitution after alpha-beta-depleted transplantation in children. Study-wide points: TCRbeta diversity was high at day 60 in some patients (a result of surviving recipient T cells and thymic progenitors).

Remarks on this clonotype: Its antigen is not identified.

Preparation of the TCRbeta library used unique molecular identifiers. In TCRdb, the PCR reads were re-called with MiXCR into one record per CDR3 protein. The data hold fewer than 750,000 distinct CDR3 sequences, with roughly 23% observed a single time. Trimming cost V 8 bases and J 7 bases, with 14 bases left between them. There are 13 residues in the CDR3. The specimen comprised PBMCs, mostly from graft donor cells, sampled 360 days after TCRalphabeta/CD19-depleted stem cell transplant. The receptor's source is a boy under two years old who had a stem cell transplant for acute myeloid leukemia, so the T cells may come from the graft donor. The chain is built from TRBV12-3 or TRBV12-4 and TRBJ2-2; the D gene is possibly TRBD2 (6 bases). This CDR3 reads CASGGSMFGELFF. The CDR3 DNA sequence: TGTGCCAGCGGGGGGTCCATGTTCGGGGAGCTGTTTTTT.